Presented here are 31 T cell receptor beta chains from one specimen sequenced in a study of shared clonotypes between healthy human individuals (dated by TCRdb to 2019 to 2021). The library was obtained by the immunoSEQ multiplex PCR assay. In TCRdb, the immuneACCESS table is reduced to in-frame sequences with V and J assigned. These tables do not hold every clone; where another copy was compared, an unresolved V gene accounts for under half, and the others remain unexplained. The sample table holds roughly 2 million clones, of which approximately 94% were seen once. The top ten hold 0.1% to 0.15% of the sample. Input material: naive CD4+ T cells sorted from blood. The cell subset or site label on this specimen signifies: CD45RA+ positively selected. Every receptor here comes from a man between 18 and 35 years old in good health.

The V gene is TRBV21-1, the J gene TRBJ2-5. TRBV21-1 is a pseudogene locus. CDR3 length equals 16 residues. The CDR3 reads CASSKEEGDGMETQYF. CDR3 coding DNA: TGTGCCAGCAGCAAAGAGGAGGGGGACGGGATGGAGACCCAGTACTTC.

Here the CDR3 reads CASSLQPDQWETQYF. The DNA for the CDR3 is TGTGCCAGCAGCCTACAACCAGACCAATGGGAGACCCAGTACTTC. The chain carries TRBV7-2 and TRBJ2-5; unclear D gene. Germline lookup yields CDR1 SGHTA and CDR2 FQGNSA. This CDR3 contains 15 residues. V lost 5 bases to trimming and J lost 5 bases, with 18 bases between them.

The rearrangement joins TRBV4-1 to TRBJ1-2, with TRBD1 matching over 8 bases. Germline V CDR1 and CDR2: MGHRA, YSYEKL. This CDR3 has 16 amino acids. V shed 2 bases and J 8 bases; nucleotides not matched to a gene: 13. The CDR3 sequence: CASSQNPLTGGMGYTF. The CDR3 DNA is TGCGCCAGCAGCCAAAATCCCCTAACAGGGGGAATGGGCTACACCTTC.

This sequence joins TRBV4-1 and TRBJ2-3; D gene uncertain. The CDR3 contains 15 residues. Trimming took 4 bases from V and 6 from J, leaving 17 bases between them. Germline loops: CDR1 MGHRA, CDR2 YSYEKL. The CDR3: CASSPYPVLGDTQYF. The CDR3 DNA reads as TGCGCCAGCAGCCCCTACCCAGTTCTTGGGGATACGCAGTATTTT.

V is TRBV18 and J is TRBJ2-1, with D possibly matching TRBD1 (6 bases). V lost 0 bases to trimming and J lost 6 bases, with 12 bases between them. CDR1 is KGHSH, CDR2 LQKENI, per germline. This CDR3 is built from 15 residues. DNA of the CDR3: TGTGCCAGCTCACCACCGGGACAAGTCCCCAATGAGCAGTTCTTC. Its protein is CASSPPGQVPNEQFF.

The chain couples TRBV7-6 to TRBJ2-1; tentatively, D is TRBD1 or TRBD2 (5 bases each). V gave up 6 bases and J gave up 6 bases, with 18 bases separating them. Germline V gene sequence: CDR1 SGHVS, CDR2 FNYEAQ. The CDR3 consists of 15 residues. The CDR3 coding sequence is TGTGCCAGCAGTTCTGGACCCGAGAGGGGCAATGAGCAGTTCTTC. Protein: CASSSGPERGNEQFF. The whole variable domain, remainder taken from reference TRBV7-6 and TRBJ2-1, is GAGVSQSPRYKVTKRGQDVALRCDPISGHVSLYWYRQALGQGPEFLTYFNYEAQQDKSGLPNDRFSAERPEGSISTLTIQRTEQRDSAMYRCASSSGPERGNEQFFGPGTRLTVL.

Worth noting for this clone: Other DNA sequences in the sample encode the same CDR3. The chain joins TRBV6-4 to TRBJ2-3; TRBD1 matches 7 bases. The J segment lost 2 bases and the V segment lost 4 bases, leaving 3 bases of the junction unmatched. The germline V gene has CDR1 MRHNA and CDR2 SNTAGT. CDR3 length: 14 residues. The CDR3 bases are TGTGCCAGCAGTGTGACAGGGACCACAGATACGCAGTATTTT. This translates into CASSVTGTTDTQYF.

CDR3 residues: CAQSSDRVNTGELFF. CDR3 DNA sequence: TGTGCCCAAAGTTCGGACAGGGTGAACACCGGGGAGCTGTTTTTT. The V call is TRBV30, the J call TRBJ2-2; TRBD1 matches 8 bases. CDR3 length: 15 amino acids. Looked up from germline, CDR1 is GTSNPN and CDR2 is SVGIG (reference sequence). V trimming: 8 bases; J trimming: 1 base; junction bases outside the gene matches: 9.

J is TRBJ1-6 and V is TRBV11-2, with D maybe TRBD1 (5 bases). Looked up from germline, CDR1 is SGHAT and CDR2 is FQNNGV. V was cut by 5 bases and J by 7 bases, with 12 bases left in between. The length of the CDR3 is 14 residues. The DNA of the CDR3 is TGTGCCAGCAGCCCCGGGACGCCAAATTCACCCCTCCACTTT. Translating gives CASSPGTPNSPLHF.

Worth noting for this clone: Distinct nucleotide sequences in the sample also encode this CDR3. V is TRBV7-2 and J is TRBJ2-1; 10 positions agree with TRBD2. In germline, CDR1 is SGHTA, CDR2 FQGNSA. The CDR3 runs to 16 residues. With V trimmed by 1 base and J by 5 bases, 5 bases remained unmatched. DNA of the CDR3: TGTGCCAGCAGCTTAGGACTAGCGGGCGGTCACAATGAGCAGTTCTTC. Its translation is CASSLGLAGGHNEQFF. Full variable domain (outside the CDR3, taken from reference TRBV7-2 and TRBJ2-1): GAGVSQSPSNKVTEKGKDVELRCDPISGHTALYWYRQSLGQGLEFLIYFQGNSAPDKSGLPSDRFSAERTGGSVSTLTIQRTQQEDSAVYLCASSLGLAGGHNEQFFGPGTRLTVL.

V gene TRBV6-6 combines with J gene TRBJ1-5; D is unclear. Per the germline V gene, CDR1 is MNHNY and CDR2 is SVGAGI (reference sequence). CDR3 length equals 13 residues. The V end was cut by 0 bases, the J end by 7 bases, with 7 bases between. CDR3 protein: CASSYSPGQPQHF. In DNA form, the CDR3 reads TGTGCCAGCAGTTACTCACCGGGACAGCCCCAGCATTTT.

This chain joins TRBV5-1 and TRBJ1-1; a possible D gene is TRBD1 (5 bases). V shed 0 bases and J shed 0 bases, with 21 bases lying between them. Germline V gives CDR1 SGHRS, CDR2 YFSETQ. The CDR3 sequence is 19 residues long. CDR3 DNA sequence: TGCGCCAGCAGCTTGGATGGGGCTTTGGCCCGGACCATGAACACTGAAGCTTTCTTT. Translating it yields CASSLDGALARTMNTEAFF.

The chain recombines TRBV5-1 with TRBJ1-1, with 9 bases fitting TRBD1. This CDR3 has 19 residues. The V gene's germline CDR1 is SGHRS and CDR2 YFSETQ. The V gene end was trimmed by 3 bases and the J gene end by 6 bases; junction bases not matched to a gene: 21. The CDR3 region has the DNA TGCGCCAGCAGCTGGGGGCCGGGACCGGGGACAGGGAGAGGTGCTGAAGCTTTCTTT. Protein product: CASSWGPGPGTGRGAEAFF.

Written as DNA, the CDR3 is TGTGCCAGCAGGCTGGCGGGGGAAAACGAGCAGTACTTC. Amino acid sequence: CASRLAGENEQYF. The genes are TRBV6-1 and TRBJ2-7; 7 positions agree with TRBD2. The CDR3 extends over 13 amino acids. V lost 6 bases to trimming and J lost 5 bases; unmatched junction nucleotides: 7. Looked up from germline, CDR1 is MNHNS and CDR2 is SASEGT.

The V call is TRBV19, the J call TRBJ2-2, with a tentative D call TRBD1 (7 bases). V was shortened by 5 bases and J by 1 base, with 14 bases between the two germline ends. This CDR3 region has 16 residues. Germline V gives CDR1 LNHDA, CDR2 SQIVND (reference sequence). CDR3 region: CASSGRQGLNTGELFF. CDR3 coding DNA: TGTGCCAGTAGTGGACGACAGGGACTGAACACCGGGGAGCTGTTTTTT.

The chain is built from TRBV28 and TRBJ2-2; a possible D gene is TRBD2 (6 bases). This CDR3 region has 15 residues. The V end was cut by 3 bases, the J end by 1 base, with 9 bases between. Germline-derived CDR1 and CDR2 are MDHEN and SYDVKM. The CDR3 loop reads CASSFWRVNTGELFF. CDR3 sequence (DNA): TGTGCCAGCAGTTTCTGGAGGGTGAACACCGGGGAGCTGTTTTTT.

CDR3 DNA: TGTGCCTGGCAACAGGAGAATCAGCCCCAGCATTTT. This gives the protein CAWQQENQPQHF. The gene calls are TRBV30 and TRBJ1-5; TRBD1 might be the D (5 bases). This CDR3 has 12 amino acids. Germline values: CDR1 GTSNPN, CDR2 SVGIG (reference sequence). Between the trimmed V and J ends, which lost 5 bases and 4 bases, there was a span of 9 bases.

The chain has TRBV4-2 and TRBJ2-7, with 8 nucleotides matching TRBD2. The CDR3 totals 14 residues. Germline assignment: CDR1 LGHNA and CDR2 YNFKEQ. V shed 6 bases, J shed 4 bases, and the junction held 8 bases outside the gene matches. The CDR3 sequence: CASRLAGSGYEQYF. The DNA for the CDR3 is TGTGCCAGCAGGTTAGCGGGGTCTGGGTACGAGCAGTACTTC.

With respect to this clone: The sample contains more than one DNA sequence encoding this CDR3. V usage is TRBV7-9 and J usage is TRBJ1-5; D remains ambiguous. There are 14 residues in the CDR3. The germline gives CDR1 SEHNR, CDR2 FQNEAQ (reference sequence). V was pared by 3 bases and J by 0 bases, with 6 bases between. This CDR3 is CASSLRGSNQPQHF. CDR3 nucleotides: TGTGCCAGCAGCTTGCGGGGTAGCAATCAGCCCCAGCATTTT.

The V and J genes are TRBV6-6 and TRBJ2-1, with 8 bases fitting TRBD1. Germline CDR1 MNHNY, CDR2 SVGAGI (reference sequence). The junction had 8 bases not matched to a gene; V was cut back by 2 bases and J by 5 bases. The CDR3 length is 16 residues. The CDR3 DNA is TGTGCCAGCAGTTACCCCGGACAGGGTGGCAACAATGAGCAGTTCTTC. It encodes CASSYPGQGGNNEQFF.

J is TRBJ2-7 and V is TRBV10-3, with 9 positions matching TRBD1. The V gene's germline CDR1 is ENHRY and CDR2 SYGVKD. There are 16 residues in the CDR3. V was clipped by 7 bases and J by 6 bases; unmatched bases: 16. Here the CDR3 reads CAITPTPGQGPGEQYF. CDR3 bases: TGTGCCATCACCCCAACACCGGGACAGGGACCAGGCGAGCAGTACTTC.

The chain is built from TRBV20-1 and TRBJ2-5; perhaps D is TRBD1 or TRBD2 (5 bases each). The CDR3 length is 11 residues. Between the trimmed V and J ends, which lost 3 bases and 5 bases, there was a span of 7 bases. CDR1 is DFQATT and CDR2 is SNEGSKA in the germline V gene (reference sequence). This CDR3 reads CSASEGETQYF. In DNA form, the CDR3 reads TGCAGTGCTAGTGAGGGGGAGACCCAGTACTTC.

The chain has TRBV7-9 and TRBJ2-1, with a tentative D call TRBD2 (5 bases). Germline assignment: CDR1 SEHNR and CDR2 FQNEAQ (reference sequence). The length of the CDR3 is 15 residues. Trimming stripped 1 base from V and 3 bases from J, with 10 bases between. This chain's CDR3 is CASSLGGWGYNEQFF. Here the CDR3 DNA reads TGTGCCAGCAGCTTAGGAGGGTGGGGCTACAATGAGCAGTTCTTC.

This clone was counted once. The chain combines TRBV5-1 with TRBJ2-3; possible D gene TRBD2, 6 bases. The CDR3 spans 15 residues. The V and J ends lost 4 bases and 6 bases respectively, with 18 bases between them. Looked up from germline, CDR1 is SGHRS and CDR2 is YFSETQ. CDR3 amino acids: CASSPTGGLPDTQYF. The CDR3 DNA follows: TGCGCCAGCAGCCCTACTGGAGGACTACCGGATACGCAGTATTTT.

Note on this clone: Other DNA sequences from this sample encode an identical CDR3 as well. This chain joins TRBV6-1 and TRBJ1-1; D unclear. Germline loops: CDR1 MNHNS, CDR2 SASEGT. Trimming pared 9 bases from V and 3 bases from J, leaving 14 bases between. CDR3 size: 13 residues. This CDR3 reads CASNSYSYTEAFF. CDR3 bases: TGTGCCAGTAACAGTTATTCCTACACTGAAGCTTTCTTT.

About this clone: Different DNA sequences within this sample yield the same CDR3. The chain combines TRBV28 with TRBJ1-5; 8 bases are shared with TRBD1. With V trimmed by 5 bases and J by 4 bases, 7 bases remained unmatched. Germline V gene lookup returns CDR1 MDHEN and CDR2 SYDVKM. The CDR3 is 15 amino acids. This chain's CDR3 is CASSLRTGINQPQHF. The CDR3 DNA is TGTGCCAGCAGTCTAAGGACAGGGATAAATCAGCCCCAGCATTTT.

V gene TRBV4-1 combines with J gene TRBJ1-3; 7 bases align to TRBD1. This CDR3 has 17 residues. The germline gives CDR1 MGHRA, CDR2 YSYEKL. After removal of 0 bases from V and 0 bases from J, the junction contained 5 bases not matched to a gene. This chain's CDR3 is CASSQEGQLLSGNTIYF. DNA of the CDR3: TGCGCCAGCAGCCAAGAGGGACAGCTGCTCTCTGGAAACACCATATATTTT.

This clone was recorded once. This rearrangement joins TRBV19 to TRBJ1-1; tentatively, D is TRBD1 (6 bases). This CDR3 region has 13 residues. Germline assignment: CDR1 LNHDA and CDR2 SQIVND (reference sequence). Trimming took 6 bases from V and 9 from J, leaving 17 bases between them. The CDR3 DNA reads as TGTGCCAGTAGGGGCACAGGGCCGGTAAAAGCTTTCTTT. Translating it yields CASRGTGPVKAFF.

The chain combines TRBV5-1 with TRBJ1-2, with TRBD1 matching over 9 bases. CDR1 is SGHRS and CDR2 is YFSETQ in the germline V gene. The length of the CDR3 is 14 residues. V was pared by 3 bases and J by 3 bases, with 3 bases of the junction left unmatched. The CDR3 DNA reads TGCGCCAGCAGCTGGGACAGGGTAGACTATGGCTACACCTTC. Translating it yields CASSWDRVDYGYTF.

Only one count was recorded for this clone. The chain carries TRBV30 and TRBJ2-4; D is possibly TRBD2 (6 bases). This CDR3 is 13 amino acids long. CDR1 is GTSNPN and CDR2 is SVGIG in the germline V gene (reference sequence). The V end was cut by 1 base, the J end by 8 bases, with 12 bases between. CDR3 sequence reads: CAWSGRLGDIQYF. As DNA, the CDR3 is TGTGCCTGGAGTGGAAGACTAGGGGACATTCAGTACTTC.

CDR3 loop: CAWTRTAGTNEKLFF. In DNA form, the CDR3 reads TGTGCCTGGACGAGGACAGCGGGCACTAATGAAAAACTGTTTTTT. The chain links TRBV30 to TRBJ1-4; maybe TRBD1 (6 bases). V was cut by 4 bases and J by 2 bases, with 14 bases left in between. Germline lookup yields CDR1 GTSNPN and CDR2 SVGIG (reference sequence). This CDR3 is built from 15 residues.